This is a list of T cell receptor beta chains from one sample in a study of blood T cell repertoires in COVID-19. Produced via immunoSEQ multiplex PCR; TCRdb's table is partial and in-frame only. Of 320,000 or so clones in the sample, roughly 87% were seen once. The sequenced material came from PBMCs or T cells enriched from blood (not recorded which). These receptors came from a woman in her 30s who had recovered from COVID-19. The CDR3 runs from the conserved cysteine through the conserved F or W. Each record gives: D gene, V gene, clone size, J gene, CDR3 protein, CDR3 DNA. D genes are given only for firm matches. Only part of the rows carry a size: once, few, many, or a class if the clone is expanded.

D gene: TRBD1
V gene: TRBV9
clone size: .
J gene: TRBJ1-3
CDR3 protein: CASSQTGGNTIYF
CDR3 DNA: TGTGCCAGCAGCCAGACAGGGGGAAACACCATATATTTT

D gene: .
V gene: TRBV7-2
clone size: .
J gene: TRBJ2-1
CDR3 protein: CASSETGYGQFF
CDR3 DNA: TGTGCCAGCAGCGAAACAGGGTACGGGCAGTTCTTC

D gene: TRBD1
V gene: TRBV25-1
clone size: .
J gene: TRBJ1-4
CDR3 protein: CASSEYMGQGWEKLFF
CDR3 DNA: TGTGCCAGCAGTGAATATATGGGACAGGGTTGGGAAAAACTGTTTTTT

D gene: TRBD1
V gene: TRBV5-6
clone size: once
J gene: TRBJ2-7
CDR3 protein: CATGTGGYEQYF
CDR3 DNA: TGTGCCACCGGGACAGGGGGCTACGAGCAGTACTTC

D gene: TRBD1
V gene: TRBV30
clone size: .
J gene: TRBJ1-2
CDR3 protein: CAWSAIRTGNYGYTF
CDR3 DNA: TGTGCCTGGAGTGCCATCCGGACAGGGAACTATGGCTACACCTTC

D gene: .
V gene: TRBV21-1
clone size: .
J gene: TRBJ2-5
CDR3 protein: CASSDLQGYETQYF
CDR3 DNA: TGTGCCAGCAGCGACTTACAGGGGTACGAGACCCAGTACTTC

D gene: .
V gene: TRBV6-5
clone size: .
J gene: TRBJ1-6
CDR3 protein: CASRMESSYNSPLHF
CDR3 DNA: TGTGCCAGCAGAATGGAGAGCTCCTATAATTCACCCCTCCACTTT

D gene: TRBD1
V gene: TRBV27
clone size: .
J gene: TRBJ2-5
CDR3 protein: CASSLSGTGTQYF
CDR3 DNA: TGTGCCAGCAGTTTATCGGGGACAGGGACCCAGTACTTC

D gene: .
V gene: TRBV11-2
clone size: .
J gene: TRBJ1-3
CDR3 protein: CASSSEPGNTIYF
CDR3 DNA: TGTGCCAGCAGTTCGGAGCCTGGAAACACCATATATTTT

D gene: .
V gene: TRBV7-2
clone size: .
J gene: TRBJ1-4
CDR3 protein: CASSLDWSQGRKLFF
CDR3 DNA: TGTGCCAGCAGCTTAGATTGGTCCCAGGGGCGAAAACTGTTTTTT

D gene: TRBD1
V gene: TRBV27
clone size: .
J gene: TRBJ2-7
CDR3 protein: CASSTDRVFLYEQYF
CDR3 DNA: TGTGCCAGCAGTACAGACAGGGTATTCCTCTACGAGCAGTACTTC

D gene: TRBD1
V gene: TRBV5-1
clone size: once
J gene: TRBJ2-5
CDR3 protein: CASTNDTGGEETQYF
CDR3 DNA: TGCGCCAGCACCAACGACACAGGGGGCGAAGAGACCCAGTACTTC

D gene: TRBD2
V gene: TRBV7-6
clone size: few
J gene: TRBJ2-2
CDR3 protein: CASSILNLASGGTGELFF
CDR3 DNA: TGTGCCAGCAGCATATTAAATCTAGCGAGCGGGGGGACCGGGGAGCTGTTTTTT

D gene: TRBD1
V gene: TRBV2
clone size: .
J gene: TRBJ2-7
CDR3 protein: CASSEARRQGYEQYF
CDR3 DNA: TGTGCCAGCAGTGAAGCGCGGCGACAGGGCTACGAGCAGTACTTC

D gene: TRBD1
V gene: TRBV5-4
clone size: once
J gene: TRBJ2-5
CDR3 protein: CASSFPGQGNSETQYF
CDR3 DNA: TGTGCCAGCAGCTTCCCGGGACAGGGAAATTCGGAGACCCAGTACTTC

D gene: .
V gene: TRBV5-8
clone size: once
J gene: TRBJ2-5
CDR3 protein: CAKPGNQETQYF
CDR3 DNA: TGTGCCAAACCAGGGAATCAAGAGACCCAGTACTTC

D gene: .
V gene: TRBV27
clone size: .
J gene: TRBJ1-1
CDR3 protein: CASGSDTFAEAFF
CDR3 DNA: TGTGCCAGCGGCTCGGACACCTTCGCTGAAGCTTTCTTT

D gene: .
V gene: TRBV30
clone size: .
J gene: TRBJ2-5
CDR3 protein: CAWSRQETQYF
CDR3 DNA: TGTGCCTGGAGTCGCCAAGAGACCCAGTACTTC

D gene: TRBD1
V gene: TRBV11-2
clone size: .
J gene: TRBJ2-3
CDR3 protein: CASNPGGTTDTQYF
CDR3 DNA: TGTGCCAGCAATCCAGGGGGTACCACAGATACGCAGTATTTT

D gene: .
V gene: TRBV10-3
clone size: .
J gene: TRBJ2-1
CDR3 protein: CAISDPPVNFGANEQFF
CDR3 DNA: TGTGCCATCAGTGACCCCCCCGTGAATTTTGGGGCCAATGAGCAGTTCTTC

D gene: TRBD1
V gene: TRBV6-2/TRBV6-3
clone size: many
J gene: TRBJ1-1
CDR3 protein: CASSRTTGGVRNTEAFF
CDR3 DNA: TGTGCCAGCAGTCGCACCACAGGGGGGGTCAGAAACACTGAAGCTTTCTTT

D gene: .
V gene: TRBV18
clone size: .
J gene: TRBJ1-5
CDR3 protein: CASSPSKLGGPAHF
CDR3 DNA: TGTGCCAGCTCACCATCGAAGCTCGGAGGTCCCGCGCATTTT

D gene: .
V gene: TRBV5-6
clone size: .
J gene: TRBJ2-7
CDR3 protein: CASSRSGPYEQYF
CDR3 DNA: TGTGCCAGCAGCCGTAGCGGTCCCTACGAGCAGTACTTC

D gene: .
V gene: TRBV20-1
clone size: .
J gene: TRBJ2-3
CDR3 protein: CSASPVTFTDTQYF
CDR3 DNA: TGCAGTGCTAGTCCGGTCACCTTCACAGATACGCAGTATTTT

D gene: .
V gene: TRBV11-2
clone size: few
J gene: TRBJ1-2
CDR3 protein: CASSSETGLGLYGYTF
CDR3 DNA: TGTGCCAGCAGCTCGGAGACAGGCCTGGGGCTATATGGCTACACCTTC

D gene: TRBD1
V gene: TRBV7-2
clone size: .
J gene: TRBJ1-2
CDR3 protein: CASSFLTGGRDGYTF
CDR3 DNA: TGTGCCAGCAGCTTCTTGACAGGGGGACGGGATGGCTACACCTTC

D gene: TRBD1
V gene: TRBV19
clone size: .
J gene: TRBJ1-2
CDR3 protein: CASSPGQGRYGYTF
CDR3 DNA: TGTGCCAGTAGTCCCGGACAGGGAAGGTATGGCTACACCTTC

D gene: .
V gene: TRBV12-3/TRBV12-4
clone size: .
J gene: TRBJ2-7
CDR3 protein: CASTSLPGYEQYF
CDR3 DNA: TGTGCCAGCACTAGTCTCCCCGGTTACGAGCAGTACTTC